The entry below describes one T cell receptor beta chain. The source of the sample is a study of cytomegalovirus exposure and HLA in healthy donors. From germline, CDR1 is SEHNR and CDR2 FQNEAQ (reference sequence). This CDR3 is built from 14 residues. Trimming removed 5 bases at V and 5 bases at J, with 16 bases between. Researchers ran the PCR with 60 Vbeta and 13 Jbeta primers. Repertoires were generated with immunoSEQ multiplex PCR, while TCRdb's copy carries only in-frame clones and drops some. This sample has over 200,000 clones, with roughly 82% found just once. This TCR was recovered from a woman aged 35 to 49 in good health and CMV-seropositive. The chain employs TRBV7-9 and TRBJ2-7; perhaps TRBD2 as D (6 bases). The sequencing input was PBMCs. CDR3: CASSPGVLRDEQYF. CDR3 in DNA: TGTGCCAGCAGCCCGGGGGTTTTGAGGGACGAGCAGTACTTC.